A single TCR beta chain is shown here with its context. The antigen it binds to is not known. No per-base quality is available; no much larger clone lies one base away. Between roughly 2 and 5 ug genomic DNA was input per sample, with paired samples receiving equal DNA input. TCR beta libraries were constructed with the immunoSEQ hsTCRbeta Kit, with multiplexed V and J gene primers used across two PCR steps. The pooled libraries, together with positive and negative controls, were sequenced on an Illumina MiSeq running a 100-cycle paired-end protocol. The study's own analysis went as follows. Raw data were processed by the immunoSEQ vendor into normalized, annotated TCR beta repertoire reports. Richness was defined as unique clones by nucleotide sequence, and total richness was extrapolated with the iChao1 and Efron-Thisted estimators. Pielou's evenness, Simpson's index, top-ten clone proportional abundance, and Morisita overlap index were used to characterize and compare paired lesions. TCRdb stores this immuneACCESS table with in-frame sequences only. Part of the clones is absent; in the studies checked, under half of the shortfall reflects unresolved V genes, and no reason is known for the rest. Clone size and the V and J calls come from that table; the DNA yielded D and trimming. The sample profile shows about 2,600 clones; 75% to 95% of them were found once. The ten largest clones represent about 4% of the sample.

Patients had resection for either synchronous oligometastatic disease or delayed recurrence of a solitary brain metastasis. To avoid including cancers other than NSCLC, any patient with a history of multiple malignancies was excluded. Tumor areas were macrodissected from roughly 5 deparaffinized roughly 10 um unstained sections under guidance from marked H&E slides. All specimens were fixed in formalin and embedded in paraffin (FFPE). The AllPrep DNA/RNA FFPE Kit was used to extract genomic DNA. The data were obtained in a study of T cells in lung cancer brain metastases (dated by TCRdb to the late 2010s). Regarding the research as a whole: Seventeen of the 20 patients had a history of tobacco use, with a median of about 36 pack-years. The average DNA integrity number was approximately 3.8 in both primary and metastatic specimens, and the two sites did not differ significantly. The study compared TCR beta CDR3 repertoires of fully resected primary non-small cell lung cancers with those of paired brain metastases. A cohort of some 20 patients was included, from whom around 40 specimens were contributed, with one primary lung lesion and one brain metastasis obtained from each patient. Median interval between primary and brain metastasis specimen acquisition was about 350 days. Of the approximately 20 patients, eighteen received no interval therapy between resection of the primary and resection of the metastasis. A median age at first diagnosis of roughly 58 years was recorded for the patients, of whom about nine were male and some eleven were female.

General findings and caveats noted by the study authors: It was not possible to control for the effects of preoperative corticosteroids on T cell infiltration in brain metastases. A significantly larger repertoire fraction was made up by the ten most abundant clones in brain metastases than in primaries, which was suggestive of clonal expansion. Most clones were found to be lesion-specific, and limited overlap was observed between paired lesions (mean Morisita index 0.23). Significantly fewer unique productive clones were found in brain metastases than in paired primaries (median around 1,400 versus 4,600). DNA fragmentation in FFPE samples may have prevented retrieval of the complete infiltrating T cell repertoire.

The clonotype was recovered from a man aged 70-80 years with non-small cell lung cancer that had spread to the brain. Sequencing was done on a sample of tumor tissue from a brain metastasis. Read against the paper, the sample's cell subset or site label means: paired resected brain metastasis.

The CDR3 reads as follows: CASSLSGSPTGTDTQYF. The DNA sequence reads TGTGCCAGCAGCTTGTCCGGCTCACCGACCGGGACAGATACGCAGTATTTT. The chain was built from TRBV7-9 and TRBJ2-3, with the D gene not confidently named. V and J lose 3 bases and 3 bases, and a span of 19 bases separates them. CDR1 and CDR2 were assigned from the germline V gene (reference sequence) as SEHNR and FQNEAQ. The CDR3 runs 17 amino acids, cysteine and phenylalanine included. The CDR3 DNA has 51 bases and is translated from base 1.